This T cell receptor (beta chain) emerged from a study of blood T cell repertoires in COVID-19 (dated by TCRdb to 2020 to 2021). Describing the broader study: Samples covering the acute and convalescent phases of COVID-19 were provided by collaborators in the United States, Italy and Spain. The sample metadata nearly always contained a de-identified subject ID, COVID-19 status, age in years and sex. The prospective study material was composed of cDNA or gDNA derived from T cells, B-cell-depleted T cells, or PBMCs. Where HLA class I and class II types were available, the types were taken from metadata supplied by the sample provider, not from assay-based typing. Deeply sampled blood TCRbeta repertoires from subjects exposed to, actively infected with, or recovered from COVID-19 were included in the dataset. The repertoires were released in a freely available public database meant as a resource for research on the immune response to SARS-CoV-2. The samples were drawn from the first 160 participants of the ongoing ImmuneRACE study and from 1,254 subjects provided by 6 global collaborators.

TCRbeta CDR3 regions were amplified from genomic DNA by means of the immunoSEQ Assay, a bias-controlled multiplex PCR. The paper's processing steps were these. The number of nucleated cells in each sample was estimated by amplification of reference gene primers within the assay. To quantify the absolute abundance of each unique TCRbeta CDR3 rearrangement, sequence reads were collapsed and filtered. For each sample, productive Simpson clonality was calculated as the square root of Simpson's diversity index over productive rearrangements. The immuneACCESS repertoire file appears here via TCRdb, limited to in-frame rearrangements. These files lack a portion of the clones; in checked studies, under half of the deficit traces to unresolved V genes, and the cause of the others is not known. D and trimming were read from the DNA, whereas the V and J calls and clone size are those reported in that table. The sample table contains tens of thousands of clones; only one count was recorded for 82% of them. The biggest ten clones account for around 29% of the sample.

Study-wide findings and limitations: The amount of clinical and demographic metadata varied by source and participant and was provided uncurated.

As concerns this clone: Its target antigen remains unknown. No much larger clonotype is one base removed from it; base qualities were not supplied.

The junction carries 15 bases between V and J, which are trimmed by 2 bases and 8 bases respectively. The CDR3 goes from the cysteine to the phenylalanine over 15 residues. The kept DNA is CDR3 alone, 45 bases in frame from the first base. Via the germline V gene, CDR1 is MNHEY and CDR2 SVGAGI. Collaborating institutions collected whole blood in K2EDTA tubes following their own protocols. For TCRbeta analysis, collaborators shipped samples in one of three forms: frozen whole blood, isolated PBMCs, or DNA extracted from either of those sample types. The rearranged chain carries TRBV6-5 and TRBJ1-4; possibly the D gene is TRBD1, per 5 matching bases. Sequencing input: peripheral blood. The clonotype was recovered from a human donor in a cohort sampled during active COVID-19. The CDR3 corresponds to CASSYGVGEVEKLFF. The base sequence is TGTGCCAGCAGTTACGGTGTGGGGGAGGTAGAAAAACTGTTTTTT.